Reported below is one T cell receptor beta chain. Sequencing used immunoSEQ multiplex PCR; TCRdb keeps in-frame clones, though not all of them. The sample shows about 190,000 clones, 75% to 90% of them seen only once. These data belong to a study of blood T cell repertoires in COVID-19. Sequencing was carried out using peripheral blood. This TCR was recovered from a man aged 65 to 79 with active or convalescent COVID-19.

CDR3 residues: CAISLSTGSSGNTIYF. The CDR3, as DNA: TGTGCCATCAGCCTATCGACAGGGAGCTCTGGAAACACCATATATTTT. The chain has TRBV10-3 and TRBJ1-3; 7 nucleotides line up with TRBD1. With 6 bases clipped from V and 0 bases from J, the junction kept 8 bases outside the gene matches. The CDR3 is 16 amino acids. CDR1 and CDR2 (germline): ENHRY, SYGVKD.